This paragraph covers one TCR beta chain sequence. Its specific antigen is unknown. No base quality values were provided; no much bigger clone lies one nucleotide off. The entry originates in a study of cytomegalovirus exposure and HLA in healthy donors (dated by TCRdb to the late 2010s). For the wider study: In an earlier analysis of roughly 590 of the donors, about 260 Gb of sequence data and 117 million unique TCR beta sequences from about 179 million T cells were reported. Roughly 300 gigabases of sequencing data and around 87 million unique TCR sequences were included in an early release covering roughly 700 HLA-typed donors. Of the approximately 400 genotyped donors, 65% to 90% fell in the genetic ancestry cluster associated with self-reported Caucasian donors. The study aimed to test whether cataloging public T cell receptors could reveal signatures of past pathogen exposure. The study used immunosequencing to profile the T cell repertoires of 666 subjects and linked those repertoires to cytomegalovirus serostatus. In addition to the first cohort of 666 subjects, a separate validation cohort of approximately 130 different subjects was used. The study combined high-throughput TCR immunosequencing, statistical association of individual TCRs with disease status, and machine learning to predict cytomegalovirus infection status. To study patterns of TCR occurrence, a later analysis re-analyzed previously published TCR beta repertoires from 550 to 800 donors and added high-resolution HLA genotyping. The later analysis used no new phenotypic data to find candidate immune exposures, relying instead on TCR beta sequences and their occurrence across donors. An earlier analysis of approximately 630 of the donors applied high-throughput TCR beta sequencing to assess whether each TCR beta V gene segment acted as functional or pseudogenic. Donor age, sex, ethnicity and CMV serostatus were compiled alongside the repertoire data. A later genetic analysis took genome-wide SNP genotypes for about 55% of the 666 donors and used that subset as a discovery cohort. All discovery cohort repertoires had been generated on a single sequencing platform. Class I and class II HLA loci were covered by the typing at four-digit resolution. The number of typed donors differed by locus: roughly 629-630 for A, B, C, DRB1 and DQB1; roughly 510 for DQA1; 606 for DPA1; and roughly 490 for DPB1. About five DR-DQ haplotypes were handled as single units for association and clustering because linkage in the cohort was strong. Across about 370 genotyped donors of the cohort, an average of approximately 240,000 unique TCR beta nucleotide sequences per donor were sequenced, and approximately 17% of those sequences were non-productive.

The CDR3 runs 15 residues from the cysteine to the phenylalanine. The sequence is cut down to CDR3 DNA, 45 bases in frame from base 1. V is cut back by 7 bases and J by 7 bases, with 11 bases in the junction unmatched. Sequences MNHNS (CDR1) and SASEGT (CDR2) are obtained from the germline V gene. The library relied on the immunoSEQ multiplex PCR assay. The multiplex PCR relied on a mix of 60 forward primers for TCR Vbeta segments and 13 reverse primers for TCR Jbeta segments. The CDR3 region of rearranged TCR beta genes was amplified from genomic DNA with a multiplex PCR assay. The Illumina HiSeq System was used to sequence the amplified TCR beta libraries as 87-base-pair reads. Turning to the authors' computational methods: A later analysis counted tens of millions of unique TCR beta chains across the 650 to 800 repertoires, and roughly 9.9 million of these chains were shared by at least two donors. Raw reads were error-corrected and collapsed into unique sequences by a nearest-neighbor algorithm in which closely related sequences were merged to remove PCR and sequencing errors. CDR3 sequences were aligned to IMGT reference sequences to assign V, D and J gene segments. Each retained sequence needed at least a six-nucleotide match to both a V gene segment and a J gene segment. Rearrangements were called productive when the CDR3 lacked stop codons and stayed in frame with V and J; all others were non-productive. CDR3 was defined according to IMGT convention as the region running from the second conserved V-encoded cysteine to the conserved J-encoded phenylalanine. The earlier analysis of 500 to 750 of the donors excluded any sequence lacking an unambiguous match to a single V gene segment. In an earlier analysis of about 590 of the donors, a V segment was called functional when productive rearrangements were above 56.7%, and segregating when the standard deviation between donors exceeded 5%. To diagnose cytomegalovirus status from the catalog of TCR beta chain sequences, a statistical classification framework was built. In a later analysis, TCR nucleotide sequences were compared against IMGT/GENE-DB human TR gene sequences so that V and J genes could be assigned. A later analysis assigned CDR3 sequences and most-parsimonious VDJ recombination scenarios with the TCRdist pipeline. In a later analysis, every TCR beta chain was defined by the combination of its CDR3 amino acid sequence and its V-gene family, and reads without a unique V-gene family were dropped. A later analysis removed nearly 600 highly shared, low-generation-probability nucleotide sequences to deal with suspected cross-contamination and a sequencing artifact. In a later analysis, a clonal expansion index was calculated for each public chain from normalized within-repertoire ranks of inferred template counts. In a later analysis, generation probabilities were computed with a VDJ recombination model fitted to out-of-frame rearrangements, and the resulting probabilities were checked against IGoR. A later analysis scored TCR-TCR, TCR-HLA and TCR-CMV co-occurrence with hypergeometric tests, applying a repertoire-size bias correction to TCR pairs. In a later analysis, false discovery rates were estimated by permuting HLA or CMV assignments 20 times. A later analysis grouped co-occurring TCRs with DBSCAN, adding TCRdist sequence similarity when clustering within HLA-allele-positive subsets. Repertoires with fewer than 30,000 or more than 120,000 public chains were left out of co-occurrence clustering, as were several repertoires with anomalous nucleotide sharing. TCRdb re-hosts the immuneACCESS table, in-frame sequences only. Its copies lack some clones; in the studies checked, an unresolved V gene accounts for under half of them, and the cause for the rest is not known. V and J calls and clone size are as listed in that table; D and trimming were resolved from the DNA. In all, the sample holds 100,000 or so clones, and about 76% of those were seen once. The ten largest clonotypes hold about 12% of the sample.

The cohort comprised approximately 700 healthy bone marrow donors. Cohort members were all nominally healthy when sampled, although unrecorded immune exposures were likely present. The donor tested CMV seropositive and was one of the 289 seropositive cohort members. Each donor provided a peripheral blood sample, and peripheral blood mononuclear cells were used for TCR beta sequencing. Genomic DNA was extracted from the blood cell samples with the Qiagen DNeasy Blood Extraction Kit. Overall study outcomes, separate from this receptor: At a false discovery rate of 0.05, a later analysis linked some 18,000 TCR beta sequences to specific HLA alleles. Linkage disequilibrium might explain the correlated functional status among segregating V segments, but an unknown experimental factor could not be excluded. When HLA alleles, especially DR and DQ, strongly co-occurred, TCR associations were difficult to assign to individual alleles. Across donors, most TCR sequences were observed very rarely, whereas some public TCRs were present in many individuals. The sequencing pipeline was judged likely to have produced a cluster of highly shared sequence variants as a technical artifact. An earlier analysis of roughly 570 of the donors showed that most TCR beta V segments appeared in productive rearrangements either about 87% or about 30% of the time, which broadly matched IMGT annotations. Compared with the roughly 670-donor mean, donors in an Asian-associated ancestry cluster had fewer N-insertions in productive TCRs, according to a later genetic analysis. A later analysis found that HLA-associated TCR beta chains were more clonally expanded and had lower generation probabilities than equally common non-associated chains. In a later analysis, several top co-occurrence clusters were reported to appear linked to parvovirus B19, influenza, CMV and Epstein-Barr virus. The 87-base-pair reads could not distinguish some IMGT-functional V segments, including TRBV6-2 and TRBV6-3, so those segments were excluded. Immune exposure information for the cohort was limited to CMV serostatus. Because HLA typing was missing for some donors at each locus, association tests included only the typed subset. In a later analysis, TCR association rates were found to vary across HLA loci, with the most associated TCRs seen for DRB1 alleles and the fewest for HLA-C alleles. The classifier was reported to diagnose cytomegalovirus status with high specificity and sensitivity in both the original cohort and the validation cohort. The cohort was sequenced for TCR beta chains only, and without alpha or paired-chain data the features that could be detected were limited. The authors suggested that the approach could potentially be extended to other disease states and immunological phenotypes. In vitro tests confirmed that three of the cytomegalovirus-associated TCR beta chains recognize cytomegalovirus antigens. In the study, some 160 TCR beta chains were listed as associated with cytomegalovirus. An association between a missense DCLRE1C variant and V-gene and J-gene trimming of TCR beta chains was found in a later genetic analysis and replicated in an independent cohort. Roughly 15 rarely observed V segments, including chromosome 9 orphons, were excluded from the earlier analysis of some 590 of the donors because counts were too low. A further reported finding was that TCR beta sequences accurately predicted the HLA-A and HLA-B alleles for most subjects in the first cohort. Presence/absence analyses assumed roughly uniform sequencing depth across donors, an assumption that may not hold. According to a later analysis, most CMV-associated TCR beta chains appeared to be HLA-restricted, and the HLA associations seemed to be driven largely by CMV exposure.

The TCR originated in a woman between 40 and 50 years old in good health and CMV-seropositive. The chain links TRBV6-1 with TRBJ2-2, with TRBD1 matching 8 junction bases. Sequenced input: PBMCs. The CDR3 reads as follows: CASTPFGQGIGELFF. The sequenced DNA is TGTGCCAGCACTCCTTTTGGACAGGGAATCGGGGAGCTGTTTTTT.